These T cell receptor beta chains were read from a single sample in a study of Graves' ophthalmopathy and Graves' hyperthyroidism. One entry per CDR3 protein results from TCRdb running MiXCR on the multiplex PCR reads. The table shows about 370,000 distinct CDR3 sequences, with approximately 18% occurring only once. Sequenced sample: peripheral blood. The receptors shown here come from an adult woman with stable Graves' hyperthyroidism. Each CDR3 is given with its conserved first and last residue. A D gene is named only where the DNA matches it firmly. Only part of the rows carry a size: once, few, many, or a class if the clone is expanded.

CDR3 length,J gene,V gene,clone size,D gene,CDR3 DNA,CDR3 protein
14,TRBJ2-5,TRBV12-3/TRBV12-4,many,.,TGTGCCAGCAGTCTGACAGTCCTAGGGGAGACCCAGTACTTC,CASSLTVLGETQYF
17,TRBJ2-7,TRBV10-3,many,.,TGTGCCATCAGTGCCGTCGAATCCGGGACATCACCCTACGAGCAGTACTTC,CAISAVESGTSPYEQYF
15,TRBJ2-4,TRBV6-5,many,.,TGTGCCAGCAGTTACGATTCGGTGGCCAAAAACATTCAGTACTTC,CASSYDSVAKNIQYF
14,TRBJ1-6,TRBV6-1,few,.,TGTGCCAGCAGTGTGGTCAGTGGTAATTCACCCCTCCACTTT,CASSVVSGNSPLHF
14,TRBJ2-7,TRBV7-8,many,.,TGTGCCAGCAGCCGCCTACCTACGTATGGCGAGCAGTACTTC,CASSRLPTYGEQYF
20,TRBJ2-4,TRBV6-5,many,TRBD2,TGTGCCAGCAGTTACGCCTCCGGGACTAGCGGGAGTGGGGCCAAAAACATTCAGTACTTC,CASSYASGTSGSGAKNIQYF
16,TRBJ2-7,TRBV28,many,TRBD1,TGTGCCAGCAGGCGTTTTTGGAGGACAGGGTGGTACGAGCAGTACTTC,CASRRFWRTGWYEQYF
15,TRBJ2-5,TRBV6-5,many,TRBD1,TGTGCCAGCAGTTACTCCGGGACAGACCAAGAGACCCAGTACTTC,CASSYSGTDQETQYF
16,TRBJ1-1,TRBV10-3,many,.,TGTGCCATCAGTGAAGGAGCAACCACCTTGAACACTGAAGCTTTCTTT,CAISEGATTLNTEAFF
16,TRBJ2-4,TRBV2,many,TRBD1,TGTGCCAGCAGCGGGTGGCAGGGGGTAGCCAAAAACATTCAGTACTTC,CASSGWQGVAKNIQYF
13,TRBJ1-1,TRBV5-1,many,.,TGCGCCAGCAGCGCCGACACCACCTCTGAAGCTTTCTTT,CASSADTTSEAFF
16,TRBJ1-2,TRBV20-1,.,.,TGCAGTGCTAGAGATCGGCGGGCAGGGAGTAACTATGGCTACACCTTC,CSARDRRAGSNYGYTF
14,TRBJ1-1,TRBV4-3,.,.,TGCGCCAGCAGCCAAGGGGACGTGGGGACTGAAGCTTTCTTT,CASSQGDVGTEAFF
14,TRBJ1-2,TRBV6-1,many,.,TGTGCCAGCGGCGAGACCGCTAATTTCTATGGCTACACCTTC,CASGETANFYGYTF
14,TRBJ2-5,TRBV15,many,.,TGTGCCACCAGCGGAGATGTACGGGGGGAGACCCAGTACTTC,CATSGDVRGETQYF
13,TRBJ2-5,TRBV12-3/TRBV12-4,many,TRBD1,TGTGCCAGCAGCCACAGGGGGTCGGAGACCCAGTACTTC,CASSHRGSETQYF
15,TRBJ2-7,TRBV7-3,many,.,TGTGCCAGCAGTCAAATGGCCGGCAACTCCTACGAGCAGTACTTC,CASSQMAGNSYEQYF
14,TRBJ2-2,TRBV29-1,few,.,TGCAGCGTTGTCTCAAAACAGGGTGCCGGGGAGCTGTTTTTT,CSVVSKQGAGELFF
16,TRBJ2-5,TRBV7-8,many,TRBD2,TGTGCCAGCAGCTTAGAGCGGGAGGGCCGAAGAAAGACCCAGTACTTC,CASSLEREGRRKTQYF
15,TRBJ1-6,TRBV7-2,many,TRBD1,TGTGCCAGCAGCTTAATTGGACAGGGGGCCTCACCCCTCCACTTT,CASSLIGQGASPLHF
14,TRBJ1-1,TRBV28,many,.,TGTGCCAGCAGCTTATCGAGGGGAGGAACTGAAGCTTTCTTT,CASSLSRGGTEAFF
14,TRBJ1-5,TRBV2,many,.,TGTGCCAGCAGTCAGGGGCTTGGGAATCAGCCCCAGCATTTT,CASSQGLGNQPQHF
15,TRBJ2-4,TRBV2,few,TRBD1,TGTGCCAGCAGTCCAGGGGGCGGCGGCAAAAACATTCAGTACTTC,CASSPGGGGKNIQYF
15,TRBJ2-2,TRBV12-3/TRBV12-4,many,.,TGTGCCAGCAGTTTCAGGTCTCCGAACACCGGGGAGCTGTTTTTT,CASSFRSPNTGELFF
15,TRBJ2-2,TRBV12-5,many,TRBD2,TGTGCTAGTGACCGGGGGGATAGCGATACCGGGGAGCTGTTTTTT,CASDRGDSDTGELFF
15,TRBJ1-1,TRBV6-5,.,.,TGTGCCAGCAGTTACTCGGGGGGTAAGGGGTCTGAAGCTTTCTTT,CASSYSGGKGSEAFF
14,TRBJ1-6,TRBV7-8,many,.,TGTGCCAGCAGCTTACGGGCCTCAAATTCACCCCTCCACTTT,CASSLRASNSPLHF
13,TRBJ2-5,TRBV28,many,.,TGTGCCAGCGGAGGTTTGAGGCCAGAGACCCAGTACTTC,CASGGLRPETQYF
21,TRBJ2-2,TRBV28,.,TRBD2,TGTGCCAGCACCCCTTCAGGACTAGCGGGACCAGTCAAGAGGAACACCGGGGAGCTGTTTTTT,CASTPSGLAGPVKRNTGELFF